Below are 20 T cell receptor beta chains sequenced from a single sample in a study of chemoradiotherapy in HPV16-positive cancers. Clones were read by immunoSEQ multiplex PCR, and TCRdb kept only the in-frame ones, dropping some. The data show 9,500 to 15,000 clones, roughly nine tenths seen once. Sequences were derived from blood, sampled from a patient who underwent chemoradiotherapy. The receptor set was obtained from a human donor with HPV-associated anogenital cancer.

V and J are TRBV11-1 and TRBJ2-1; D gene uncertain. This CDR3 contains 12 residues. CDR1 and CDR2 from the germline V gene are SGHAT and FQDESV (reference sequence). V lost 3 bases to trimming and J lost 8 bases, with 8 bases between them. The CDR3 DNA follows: TGTGCCAGCAGCTTTACAACCGATGAGCAGTTCTTC. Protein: CASSFTTDEQFF.

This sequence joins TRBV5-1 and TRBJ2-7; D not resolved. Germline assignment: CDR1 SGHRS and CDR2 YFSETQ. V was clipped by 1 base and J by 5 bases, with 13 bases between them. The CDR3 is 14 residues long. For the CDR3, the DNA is TGCGCCAGCAGCTTGATCGCCCGGACGCACGAGCAGTACTTC. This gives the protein CASSLIARTHEQYF.

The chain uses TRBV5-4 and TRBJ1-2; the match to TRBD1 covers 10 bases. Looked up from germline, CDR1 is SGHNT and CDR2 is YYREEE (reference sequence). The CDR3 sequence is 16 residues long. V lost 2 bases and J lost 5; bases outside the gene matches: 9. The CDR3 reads CASSFGTGEPSYGYTF. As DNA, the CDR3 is TGTGCCAGCAGCTTCGGGACAGGGGAACCTTCTTATGGCTACACCTTC.

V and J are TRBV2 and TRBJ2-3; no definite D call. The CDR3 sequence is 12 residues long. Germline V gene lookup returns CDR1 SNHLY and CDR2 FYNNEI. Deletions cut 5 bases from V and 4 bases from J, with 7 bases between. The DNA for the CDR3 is TGTGCCAGCAGTCAGGTTCCAGATACGCAGTATTTT. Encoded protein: CASSQVPDTQYF.

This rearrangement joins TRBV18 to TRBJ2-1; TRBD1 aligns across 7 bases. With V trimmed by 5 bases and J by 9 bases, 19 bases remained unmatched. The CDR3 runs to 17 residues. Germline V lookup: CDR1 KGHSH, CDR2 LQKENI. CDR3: CASSANRGPDNNGEQFF. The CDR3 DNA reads TGTGCCAGCTCAGCTAACAGGGGTCCAGATAACAATGGTGAGCAGTTCTTC.

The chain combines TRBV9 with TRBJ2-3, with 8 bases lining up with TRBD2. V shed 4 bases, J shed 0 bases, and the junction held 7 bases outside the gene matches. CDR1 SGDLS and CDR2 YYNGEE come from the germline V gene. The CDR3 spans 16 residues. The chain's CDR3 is CASSKFSGTSTDTQYF. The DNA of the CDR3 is TGTGCCAGCAGCAAATTTAGCGGGACTAGCACAGATACGCAGTATTTT. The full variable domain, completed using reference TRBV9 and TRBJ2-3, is DSGVTQTPKHLITATGQRVTLRCSPRSGDLSVYWYQQSLDQGLQFLIQYYNGEERAKGNILERFSAQQFPDLHSELNLSSLELGDSALYFCASSKFSGTSTDTQYFGPGTRLTVL.

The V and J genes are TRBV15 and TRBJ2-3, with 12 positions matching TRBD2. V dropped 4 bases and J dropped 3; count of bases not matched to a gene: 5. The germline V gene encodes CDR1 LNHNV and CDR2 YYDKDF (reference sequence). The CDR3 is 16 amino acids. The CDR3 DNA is TGTGCCACCAGCACAGGACTAGCGGGGACTACAGATACGCAGTATTTT. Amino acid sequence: CATSTGLAGTTDTQYF. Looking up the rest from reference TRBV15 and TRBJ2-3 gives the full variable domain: DAMVIQNPRYQVTQFGKPVTLSCSQTLNHNVMYWYQQKSSQAPKLLFHYYDKDFNNEADTPDNFQSRRPNTSFCFLDIRSPGLGDTAMYLCATSTGLAGTTDTQYFGPGTRLTVL.

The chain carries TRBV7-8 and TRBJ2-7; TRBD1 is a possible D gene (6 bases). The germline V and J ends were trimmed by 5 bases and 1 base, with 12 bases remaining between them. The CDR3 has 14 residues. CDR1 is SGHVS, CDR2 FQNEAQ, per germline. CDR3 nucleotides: TGTGCCAGCAGCCCGGGACACGGATCCTACGAGCAGTACTTC. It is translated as CASSPGHGSYEQYF.

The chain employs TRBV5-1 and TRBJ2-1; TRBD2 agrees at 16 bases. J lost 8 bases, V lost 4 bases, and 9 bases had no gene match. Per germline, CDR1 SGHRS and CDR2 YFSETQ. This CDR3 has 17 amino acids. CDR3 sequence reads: CASSPGTSGGAGDEQFF. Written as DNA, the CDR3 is TGCGCCAGCAGCCCCGGGACTAGCGGGGGGGCCGGCGATGAGCAGTTCTTC.

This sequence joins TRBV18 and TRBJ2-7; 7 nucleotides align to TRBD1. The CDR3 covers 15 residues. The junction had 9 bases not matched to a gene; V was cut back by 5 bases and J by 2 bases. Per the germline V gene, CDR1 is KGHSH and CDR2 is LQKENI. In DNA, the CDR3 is TGTGCCAGCTCAAAAGAGCAGGGGGTCCCCTACGAGCAGTACTTC. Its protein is CASSKEQGVPYEQYF.

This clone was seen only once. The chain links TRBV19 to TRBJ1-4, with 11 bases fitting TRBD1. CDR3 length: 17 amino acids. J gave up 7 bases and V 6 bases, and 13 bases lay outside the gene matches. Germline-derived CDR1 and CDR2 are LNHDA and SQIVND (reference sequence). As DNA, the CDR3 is TGTGCCAGTAGCCCTGGGGGACAGGGGGTACGTGGTGAAAAACTGTTTTTT. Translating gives CASSPGGQGVRGEKLFF.

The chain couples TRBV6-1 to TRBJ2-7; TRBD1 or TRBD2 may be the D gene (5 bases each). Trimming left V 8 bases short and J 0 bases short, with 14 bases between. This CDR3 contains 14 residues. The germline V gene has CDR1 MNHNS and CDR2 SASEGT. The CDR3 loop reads CASGAVGSSYEQYF. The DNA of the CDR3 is TGTGCCAGCGGGGCGGTAGGGAGCTCCTACGAGCAGTACTTC.

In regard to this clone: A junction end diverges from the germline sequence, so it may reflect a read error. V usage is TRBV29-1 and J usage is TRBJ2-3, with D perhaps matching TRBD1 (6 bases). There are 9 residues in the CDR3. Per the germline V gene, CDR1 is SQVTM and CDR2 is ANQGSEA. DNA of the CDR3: TGCAGCGTTTCGCCGGGACACGGTTTT. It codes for CSVSPGHGF.

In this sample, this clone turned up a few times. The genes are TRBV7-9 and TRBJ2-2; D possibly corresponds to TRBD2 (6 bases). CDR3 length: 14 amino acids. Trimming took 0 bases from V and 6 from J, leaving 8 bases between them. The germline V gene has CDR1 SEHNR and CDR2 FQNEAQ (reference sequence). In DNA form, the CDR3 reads TGTGCCAGCAGCTTAGCCGGGACTCCCGGGGAGCTGTTTTTT. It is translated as CASSLAGTPGELFF.

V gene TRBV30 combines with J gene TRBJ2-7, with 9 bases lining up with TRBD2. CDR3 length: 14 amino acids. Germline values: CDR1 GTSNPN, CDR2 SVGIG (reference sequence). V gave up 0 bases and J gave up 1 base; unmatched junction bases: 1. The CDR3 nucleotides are TGTGCCTGGAGTGTAAGCGGGGGGTCCTACGAGCAGTACTTC. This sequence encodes CAWSVSGGSYEQYF.

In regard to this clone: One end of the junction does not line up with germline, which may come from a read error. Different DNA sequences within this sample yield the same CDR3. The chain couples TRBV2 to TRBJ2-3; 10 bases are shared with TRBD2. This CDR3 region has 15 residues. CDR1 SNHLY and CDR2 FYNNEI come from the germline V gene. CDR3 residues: CASSGTSGDTDTQYF. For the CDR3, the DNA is TGTGCCAGCAGTGGGACTAGCGGCGACACAGATACGCAATATTTT. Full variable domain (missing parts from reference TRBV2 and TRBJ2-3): EPEVTQTPSHQVTQMGQEVILRCVPISNHLYFYWYRQILGQKVEFLVSFYNNEISEKSEIFDDQFSVERPDGSNFTLKIRSTKLEDSAMYFCASSGTSGDTDTQYFGPGTRLTVL.

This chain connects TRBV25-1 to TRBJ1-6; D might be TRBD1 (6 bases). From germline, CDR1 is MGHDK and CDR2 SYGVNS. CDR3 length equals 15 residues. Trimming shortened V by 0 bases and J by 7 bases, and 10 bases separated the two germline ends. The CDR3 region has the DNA TGTGCCAGCAGTGAATATGGCAGGGGAAATTCACCCCTCCACTTT. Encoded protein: CASSEYGRGNSPLHF. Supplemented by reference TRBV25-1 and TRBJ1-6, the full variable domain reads EADIYQTPRYLVIGTGKKITLECSQTMGHDKMYWYQQDPGMELHLIHYSYGVNSTEKGDLSSESTVSRIRTEHFPLTLESARPSHTSQYLCASSEYGRGNSPLHFGNGTRLTVT.

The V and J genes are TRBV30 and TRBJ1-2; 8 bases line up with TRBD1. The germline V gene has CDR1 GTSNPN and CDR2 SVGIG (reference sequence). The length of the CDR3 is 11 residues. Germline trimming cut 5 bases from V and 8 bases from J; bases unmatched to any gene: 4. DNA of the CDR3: TGTGCCTGGTATACAGGGGGAGGCTACACCTTC. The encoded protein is CAWYTGGGYTF.

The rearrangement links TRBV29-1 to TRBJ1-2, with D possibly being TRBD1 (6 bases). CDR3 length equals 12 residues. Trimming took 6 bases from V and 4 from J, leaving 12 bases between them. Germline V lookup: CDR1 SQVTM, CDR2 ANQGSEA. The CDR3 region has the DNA TGCAGCGTCCCCACAGGGTCCTATGGCTACACCTTC. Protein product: CSVPTGSYGYTF. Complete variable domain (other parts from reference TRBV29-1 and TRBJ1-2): SAVISQKPSRDICQRGTSLTIQCQVDSQVTMMFWYRQQPGQSLTLIATANQGSEATYESGFVIDKFPISRPNLTFSTLTVSNMSPEDSSIYLCSVPTGSYGYTFGSGTRLTVV.

The CDR3 nucleotides read TGTGCCAGCAGCTTAGCGCTGACAGGGGGTGATGGCTACACCTTC. It codes for CASSLALTGGDGYTF. The rearrangement uses TRBV7-9 and TRBJ1-2, with 9 bases lining up with TRBD1. This CDR3 spans 15 amino acids. Germline V CDR1 and CDR2: SEHNR, FQNEAQ (reference sequence). The trim removed 0 bases at V and 6 bases at J, leaving 5 bases unmatched.